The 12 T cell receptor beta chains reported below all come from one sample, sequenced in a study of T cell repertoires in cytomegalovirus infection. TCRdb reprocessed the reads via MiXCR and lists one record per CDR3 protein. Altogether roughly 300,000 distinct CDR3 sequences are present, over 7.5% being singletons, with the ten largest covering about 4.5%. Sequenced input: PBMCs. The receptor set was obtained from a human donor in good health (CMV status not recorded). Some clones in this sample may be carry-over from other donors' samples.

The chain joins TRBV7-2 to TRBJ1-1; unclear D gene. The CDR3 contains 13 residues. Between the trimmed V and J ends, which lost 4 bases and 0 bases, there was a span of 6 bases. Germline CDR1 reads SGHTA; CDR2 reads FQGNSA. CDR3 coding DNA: TGTGCCAGCAGCTCTTGGTTGAACACTGAAGCTTTCTTT. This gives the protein CASSSWLNTEAFF.

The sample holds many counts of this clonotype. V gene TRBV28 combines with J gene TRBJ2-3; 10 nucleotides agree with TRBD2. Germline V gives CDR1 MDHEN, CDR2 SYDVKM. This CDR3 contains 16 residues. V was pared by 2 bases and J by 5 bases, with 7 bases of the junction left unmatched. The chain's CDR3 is CASSLKREGRIDTQYF. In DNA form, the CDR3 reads TGTGCCAGCAGTTTAAAGCGGGAGGGCCGAATAGATACGCAGTATTTT.

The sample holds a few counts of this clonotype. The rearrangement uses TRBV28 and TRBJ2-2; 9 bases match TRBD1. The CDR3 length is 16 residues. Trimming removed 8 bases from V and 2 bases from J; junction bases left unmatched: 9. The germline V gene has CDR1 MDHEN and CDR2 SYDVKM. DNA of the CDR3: TGTGCCAGCCGAATCGGGGGACAGGGTAACACCGGGGAGCTGTTTTTT. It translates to CASRIGGQGNTGELFF.

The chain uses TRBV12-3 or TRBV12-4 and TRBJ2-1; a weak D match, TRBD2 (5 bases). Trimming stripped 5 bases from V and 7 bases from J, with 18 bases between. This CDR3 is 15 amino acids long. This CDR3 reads CASSLAASRGNEQFF. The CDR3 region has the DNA TGTGCCAGCAGTCTGGCGGCCTCCCGAGGGAATGAGCAGTTCTTC.

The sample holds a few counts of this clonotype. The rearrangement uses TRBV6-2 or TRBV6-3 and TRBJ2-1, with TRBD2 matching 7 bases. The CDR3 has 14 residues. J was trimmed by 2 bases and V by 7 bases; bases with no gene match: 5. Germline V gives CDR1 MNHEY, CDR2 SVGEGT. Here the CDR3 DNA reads TGTGCCAGCACCCCACGGGGGGCCTACAATGAGCAGTTCTTC. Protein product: CASTPRGAYNEQFF.

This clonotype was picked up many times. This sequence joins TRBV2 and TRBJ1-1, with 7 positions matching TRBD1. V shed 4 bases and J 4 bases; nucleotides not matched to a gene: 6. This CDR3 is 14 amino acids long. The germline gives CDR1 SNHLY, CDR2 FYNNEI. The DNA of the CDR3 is TGTGCCAGCAGTGGACGACAGGGCTTCACTGAAGCTTTCTTT. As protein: CASSGRQGFTEAFF.

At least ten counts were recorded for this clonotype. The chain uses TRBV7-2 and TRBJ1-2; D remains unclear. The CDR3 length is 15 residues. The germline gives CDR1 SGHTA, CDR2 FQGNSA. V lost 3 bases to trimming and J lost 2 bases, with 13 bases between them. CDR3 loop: CASSFRQPTNYGYTF. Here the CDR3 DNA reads TGTGCCAGCAGCTTCCGTCAGCCGACAAACTATGGCTACACCTTC.

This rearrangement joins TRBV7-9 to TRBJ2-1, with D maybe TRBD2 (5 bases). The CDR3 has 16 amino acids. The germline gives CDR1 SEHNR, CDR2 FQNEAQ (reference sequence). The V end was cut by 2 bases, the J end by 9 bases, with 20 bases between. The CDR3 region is CASSLKEEPPVGEQFF. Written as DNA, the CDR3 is TGTGCCAGCAGCTTAAAGGAGGAACCTCCGGTGGGTGAGCAGTTCTTC.

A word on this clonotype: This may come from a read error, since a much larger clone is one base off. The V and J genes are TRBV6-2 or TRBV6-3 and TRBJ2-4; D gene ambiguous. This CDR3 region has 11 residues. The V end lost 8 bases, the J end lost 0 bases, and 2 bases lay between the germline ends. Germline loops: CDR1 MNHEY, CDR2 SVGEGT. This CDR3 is CASLAKNIQYF. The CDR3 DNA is TGTGCCAGCCTAGCCAAAAACATTCAGTACTTC.

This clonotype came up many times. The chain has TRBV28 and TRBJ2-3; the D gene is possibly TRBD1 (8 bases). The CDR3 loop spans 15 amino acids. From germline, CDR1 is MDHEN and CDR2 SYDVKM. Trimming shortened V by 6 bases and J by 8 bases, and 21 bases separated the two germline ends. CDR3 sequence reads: CASSATDREGGTQYF. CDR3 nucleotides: TGTGCCAGCAGCGCAACGGACAGGGAGGGGGGTACGCAGTATTTT.

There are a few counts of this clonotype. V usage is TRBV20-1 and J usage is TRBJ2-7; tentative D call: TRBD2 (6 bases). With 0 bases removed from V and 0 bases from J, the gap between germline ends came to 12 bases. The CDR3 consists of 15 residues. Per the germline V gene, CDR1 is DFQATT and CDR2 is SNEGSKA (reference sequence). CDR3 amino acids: CSARDGGSPSYEQYF. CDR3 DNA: TGCAGTGCTAGAGATGGGGGGTCTCCCTCCTACGAGCAGTACTTC.

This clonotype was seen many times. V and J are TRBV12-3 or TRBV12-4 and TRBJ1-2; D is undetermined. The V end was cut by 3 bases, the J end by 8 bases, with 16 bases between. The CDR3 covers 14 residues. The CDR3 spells CASSFGRRMWGYTF. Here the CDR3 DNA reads TGTGCCAGCAGTTTTGGACGCCGTATGTGGGGCTACACCTTC.